Presented here are 29 T cell receptor beta chains from one specimen sequenced in a study of HIV-infected patients and healthy controls. cDNA was made from around 0.45 ug RNA using alpha and beta constant primers. Each of the alpha and beta chains got its own library through chain-specific third strand synthesis with indices. TCRdb reprocessed the 5' RACE reads with MiXCR, giving one entry per CDR3 protein. This table holds approximately 10,000 distinct CDR3 sequences, less than 9.5% found once. No cell fractionation was done, so the repertoire covers all unsorted peripheral blood T cells. Material for sequencing was blood. These receptors originate from an adult in good health.

The rearrangement uses TRBV3-1 and TRBJ1-1; 8 nucleotides align to TRBD1. Germline-derived CDR1 and CDR2 are LGHDT and YNNKEL (reference sequence). The CDR3 totals 15 residues. With V trimmed by 3 bases and J by 4 bases, 7 bases remained unmatched. The CDR3 sequence: CASSHHGRGPTEAFF. CDR3 sequence (DNA): TGTGCCAGCAGCCACCACGGCAGGGGGCCCACTGAAGCTTTCTTT.

There are many counts of this clonotype. The rearrangement joins TRBV6-6 to TRBJ2-4, with D possibly being TRBD1 (7 bases). Trimming removed 6 bases from V and 7 bases from J, with 28 bases in between. Germline V CDR1 and CDR2: MNHNY, SVGAGI (reference sequence). This CDR3 is 18 amino acids long. The CDR3 bases are TGTGCCAGCAGGAAACGCGGACAGGACGTCCCCGGGGGTAACATTCAGTACTTC. Translated: CASRKRGQDVPGGNIQYF.

By frequency in the sample, this clonotype is medium-sized (0.01 to 0.1%). The CDR3 loop is CSASLDRNEQFF. The CDR3 region has the DNA TGCAGTGCTAGTCTAGACCGTAATGAGCAGTTCTTC. The chain joins TRBV20-1 to TRBJ2-1; D gene ambiguous. Trimming pared 3 bases from V and 7 bases from J, leaving 10 bases between. This CDR3 has 12 residues. CDR1 and CDR2 from the germline V gene are DFQATT and SNEGSKA (reference sequence).

This clonotype showed up many times. V and J are TRBV20-1 and TRBJ1-6; weak D call: TRBD1 (5 bases). V dropped 4 bases and J dropped 7 bases, with 20 bases sitting between them. The CDR3 is made up of 16 amino acids. Germline V gene lookup returns CDR1 DFQATT and CDR2 SNEGSKA (reference sequence). CDR3 sequence: CSAMRGAPGGNSPLHF. The CDR3 bases are TGCAGTGCTATGCGAGGGGCCCCCGGTGGGAATTCACCCCTCCACTTT.

This clonotype was seen a few times. The rearrangement joins TRBV12-3 or TRBV12-4 to TRBJ2-3; 10 positions match TRBD2. This CDR3 comprises 15 residues. Germline trimming cut 6 bases from V and 4 bases from J; bases unmatched to any gene: 7. Here the CDR3 DNA reads TGTGCCAGCAGAACTAGCGGGGTGGACTCAGATACGCAGTATTTT. Translated: CASRTSGVDSDTQYF.

This clonotype was detected many times. V is TRBV5-4 and J is TRBJ2-1; D remains unclear. V was clipped by 3 bases and J by 0 bases, with 10 bases between them. CDR3 length: 15 residues. Germline V lookup: CDR1 SGHNT, CDR2 YYREEE (reference sequence). The CDR3: CASSWPKGSYNEQFF. In nucleotides, the CDR3 is TGTGCCAGCAGCTGGCCCAAGGGCTCCTACAATGAGCAGTTCTTC.

Relative to its sample, this clonotype is medium-sized. The chain has TRBV12-3 or TRBV12-4 and TRBJ1-3; D is perhaps TRBD1 (5 bases). Trimming removed 6 bases from V and 0 bases from J, with 18 bases in between. This CDR3 contains 17 residues. The CDR3 spells CASRYLAGRSSGNTIYF. The CDR3 DNA is TGTGCCAGCAGGTACTTGGCGGGACGGTCCTCTGGAAACACCATATATTTT.

This clonotype was observed many times. The rearrangement joins TRBV7-8 to TRBJ1-5, with D possibly matching TRBD1 (5 bases). Trimming pared 5 bases from V and 0 bases from J, leaving 11 bases between. Germline loops: CDR1 SGHVS, CDR2 FQNEAQ. This CDR3 comprises 15 residues. DNA of the CDR3: TGTGCCAGCAGCCCGCGGGGGGGTAGCAATCAGCCCCAGCATTTT. This sequence encodes CASSPRGGSNQPQHF. Full variable domain (rest looked up from reference TRBV7-8 and TRBJ1-5): GAGVSQSPRYKVAKRGQDVALRCDPISGHVSLFWYQQALGQGPEFLTYFQNEAQLDKSGLPSDRFFAERPEGSVSTLKIQRTQQEDSAVYLCASSPRGGSNQPQHFGDGTRLSIL.

This clonotype was recorded a few times. The V gene is TRBV18, the J gene TRBJ1-4; no definite D call. The V end was cut by 8 bases, the J end by 1 base, with 11 bases between. This CDR3 spans 14 amino acids. Germline CDR1 reads KGHSH; CDR2 reads LQKENI. The CDR3 loop is CASTLYGTNEKLFF. The CDR3 nucleotides are TGTGCCAGCACCCTCTACGGAACTAATGAAAAACTGTTTTTT. Full variable domain (missing parts from reference TRBV18 and TRBJ1-4): NAGVMQNPRHLVRRRGQEARLRCSPMKGHSHVYWYRQLPEEGLKFMVYLQKENIIDESGMPKERFSAEFPKEGPSILRIQQVVRGDSAAYFCASTLYGTNEKLFFGSGTQLSVL.

By sample fraction, this clonotype is medium-sized. The V gene is TRBV28, the J gene TRBJ1-4; D is undetermined. Germline CDR1 reads MDHEN; CDR2 reads SYDVKM. The CDR3 is 13 residues long. Trimming stripped 6 bases from V and 6 bases from J, with 11 bases between. The CDR3 DNA is TGTGCCAGCAGCCCCTGGGCCGATGAAAAACTGTTTTTT. Its protein is CASSPWADEKLFF.

By frequency in the sample, this clonotype is medium-sized. This chain connects TRBV6-6 to TRBJ2-3; 8 bases are a match to TRBD2. CDR1 and CDR2 (germline): MNHNY, SVGAGI (reference sequence). With V trimmed by 10 bases and J by 2 bases, 8 bases remained unmatched. CDR3 length: 14 residues. CDR3 loop: CATHRGGPTDTQYF. The CDR3 nucleotides read TGTGCCACCCACCGCGGGGGGCCCACAGATACGCAGTATTTT.

This clonotype was picked up many times. V usage is TRBV5-1 and J usage is TRBJ1-2; maybe TRBD1 (5 bases). V dropped 4 bases and J dropped 6 bases, with 19 bases sitting between them. This CDR3 region has 15 residues. Germline CDR1 is SGHRS and CDR2 is YFSETQ. CDR3 region: CASSGRDPRRDGYTF. CDR3 DNA sequence: TGCGCCAGCAGCGGGAGGGACCCGCGGAGGGATGGCTACACCTTC.

This sequence joins TRBV6-5 and TRBJ1-2, with D hard to call. The CDR3 is made up of 20 amino acids. The ends were cut back, 4 bases at V and 6 bases at J, with 33 bases in the middle. Germline lookup yields CDR1 MNHEY and CDR2 SVGAGI. The DNA for the CDR3 is TGTGCCAGCAGTTTCCTTTTTACCGGGTTAACAGCAGTCAGGCTAGATGGCTACACCTTC. This translates into CASSFLFTGLTAVRLDGYTF.

By sample share, this clonotype is medium-sized (0.01 to 0.1%). The chain recombines TRBV29-1 with TRBJ1-1; no reliable D call. The V and J ends lost 5 bases and 0 bases respectively, with 10 bases between them. The CDR3 spans 13 residues. In germline, CDR1 is SQVTM, CDR2 ANQGSEA. CDR3 protein: CSVKQLLNTEAFF. In nucleotides, the CDR3 is TGCAGCGTTAAACAGTTGCTGAACACTGAAGCTTTCTTT.

This clonotype was seen at least ten times. The J gene is TRBJ1-2, the V gene TRBV7-9, with a possible D match to TRBD1 (5 bases). Trimming shortened V by 1 base and J by 10 bases, and 19 bases separated the two germline ends. The CDR3 length is 15 residues. Germline values: CDR1 SEHNR, CDR2 FQNEAQ (reference sequence). DNA for the CDR3: TGTGCCAGCAGCTTAGTCGACAGCCCGCTAGGTCTCTACACCTTC. As protein: CASSLVDSPLGLYTF.

In its sample, this clonotype is medium-sized. The chain recombines TRBV2 with TRBJ1-1; D remains ambiguous. Germline CDR1 SNHLY, CDR2 FYNNEI. Deletions cut 4 bases from V and 4 bases from J, with 13 bases between. This CDR3 has 14 amino acids. The CDR3 sequence: CASSALTTGTEAFF. DNA for the CDR3: TGTGCCAGCAGTGCGCTGACGACGGGCACTGAAGCTTTCTTT.

This clonotype appeared many times. The chain carries TRBV12-3 or TRBV12-4 and TRBJ1-2; D remains unclear. Trimming removed 5 bases from V and 2 bases from J, with 9 bases in between. The CDR3 sequence is 13 residues long. The CDR3 region is CASSIDGNYGYTF. Here the CDR3 DNA reads TGTGCCAGCAGTATTGACGGGAACTATGGCTACACCTTC.

This clonotype is deemed medium-sized. The V and J genes are TRBV29-1 and TRBJ1-1, with D possibly being TRBD1 (6 bases). The V gene lost 7 bases and the J gene lost 0 bases, with 12 bases spanning the gap. Germline lookup yields CDR1 SQVTM and CDR2 ANQGSEA. The CDR3 loop spans 13 amino acids. CDR3 coding DNA: TGCAGCGCCTCACAGGGAATGAACACTGAAGCTTTCTTT. Its protein is CSASQGMNTEAFF.

CDR3 sequence: CASSLDLRAFF. In DNA form, the CDR3 reads TGTGCCAGCAGCTTAGACCTTCGAGCTTTCTTT. The chain recombines TRBV7-2 with TRBJ1-1; no reliable D call. Germline values: CDR1 SGHTA, CDR2 FQGNSA. CDR3 length equals 11 residues. With 1 base removed from V and 10 bases from J, the gap between germline ends came to 7 bases.

In its sample, this clonotype ranks as medium-sized (0.01 to 0.1%). In DNA, the CDR3 is TGCAGCGTCCAGGGGGCACATAGGGGCCGCTCCTACAATGAGCAGTTCTTC. It translates to CSVQGAHRGRSYNEQFF. The rearrangement uses TRBV29-1 and TRBJ2-1; 8 bases are shared with TRBD1. The CDR3 extends over 17 amino acids. CDR1 and CDR2 from the germline V gene are SQVTM and ANQGSEA. J was trimmed by 0 bases and V by 6 bases; bases with no gene match: 13.

This clonotype is medium-sized in the sample. Written as DNA, the CDR3 is TGTGCCAGTAGTACCCCGGACAGGGCAAACGAAAAACTGTTTTTT. It specifies CASSTPDRANEKLFF. The chain has TRBV19 and TRBJ1-4; TRBD1 matches at 8 bases. The CDR3 covers 15 residues. Germline CDR1 and CDR2: LNHDA and SQIVND (reference sequence). Trimming took 4 bases from V and 8 from J; bases not matched to a gene: 9.

This clonotype appeared many times. This rearrangement joins TRBV6-6 to TRBJ2-5; 7 bases map to TRBD2. In germline, CDR1 is MNHNY, CDR2 SVGAGI (reference sequence). V dropped 2 bases and J dropped 9; count of bases not matched to a gene: 12. The CDR3 covers 15 residues. In DNA, the CDR3 is TGTGCCAGCAGTTACGGCGGGGGAGCAAGAGTGGCCCAGTACTTC. Its translation: CASSYGGGARVAQYF.

Ten or more counts support this clonotype. The chain uses TRBV6-6 and TRBJ2-3; 9 bases match TRBD1. The CDR3 is 15 amino acids. CDR1 is MNHNY, CDR2 SVGAGI, per germline (reference sequence). V was pared by 2 bases and J by 5 bases, with 5 bases of the junction left unmatched. Here the CDR3 reads CASSYDGTGLDTQYF. The CDR3 DNA reads TGTGCCAGCAGTTACGACGGGACAGGGCTAGATACGCAGTATTTT.

This clonotype rates as medium-sized. The CDR3 sequence: CASSNGLSHQPQHF. CDR3 bases: TGTGCCAGCAGCAACGGGTTAAGCCATCAGCCCCAGCATTTT. The genes are TRBV5-8 and TRBJ1-5; D uncertain. Per the germline V gene, CDR1 is SGHTS and CDR2 is YDEGEE. Deletions cut 4 bases from V and 5 bases from J, with 13 bases between. The CDR3 is 14 amino acids.

This clonotype appeared many times. The rearrangement uses TRBV7-9 and TRBJ2-1; D ambiguous. The CDR3 loop spans 16 amino acids. CDR1 is SEHNR, CDR2 FQNEAQ, per germline (reference sequence). Trimming removed 3 bases from V and 2 bases from J, with 14 bases in between. CDR3 coding DNA: TGTGCCAGCAGCTTTCTAGGGTTAGTCACCTACAATGAGCAGTTCTTC. This translates into CASSFLGLVTYNEQFF.

The chain has TRBV29-1 and TRBJ2-2; no firm D call. The CDR3 has 11 amino acids. Germline V lookup: CDR1 SQVTM, CDR2 ANQGSEA. Trimming cost V 3 bases and J 8 bases, with 7 bases left between them. CDR3 sequence: CSVDARGELFF. The CDR3 coding sequence is TGCAGCGTTGATGCCAGGGGGGAGCTGTTTTTT.

At least ten counts were recorded for this clonotype. The V call is TRBV6-1, the J call TRBJ1-1; 7 bases map to TRBD1. CDR1 is MNHNS and CDR2 is SASEGT in the germline V gene. The length of the CDR3 is 14 residues. Germline trimming cut 5 bases from V and 1 base from J; bases unmatched to any gene: 4. CDR3 amino acids: CASSQRTGNTEAFF. CDR3 DNA sequence: TGTGCCAGCAGTCAGCGGACAGGGAACACTGAAGCTTTCTTT.

Within the sample, this clonotype is medium-sized. The chain links TRBV4-1 to TRBJ1-5; D not resolved. The CDR3 contains 13 residues. Germline CDR1 and CDR2: MGHRA and YSYEKL. Trimming left V 0 bases short and J 5 bases short, with 5 bases between. CDR3 sequence reads: CASSQDEYQPQHF. As DNA, the CDR3 is TGCGCCAGCAGCCAAGATGAGTATCAGCCCCAGCATTTT.

By frequency in the sample, this clonotype is medium-sized (0.01 to 0.1%). The chain uses TRBV5-1 and TRBJ2-2; the D gene is possibly TRBD1 (6 bases). Looked up from germline, CDR1 is SGHRS and CDR2 is YFSETQ. CDR3 length equals 16 residues. Trimming stripped 2 bases from V and 5 bases from J, with 16 bases between. CDR3 in DNA: TGCGCCAGCAGCTTCGGACAGCGGTTGGGGACCGGGGAGCTGTTTTTT. The encoded protein is CASSFGQRLGTGELFF.